The entry below gives a single T cell receptor (beta chain) sequence along with its context. Its antigen remains unidentified. The sample originates from a study of cytomegalovirus exposure and HLA in healthy donors. The CDR3 totals 13 residues. Germline assignment: CDR1 GTSNPN and CDR2 SVGIG (reference sequence). Trimming left V 0 bases short and J 4 bases short, with 7 bases between. Study-wide findings and caveats: With later analysis, a missense DCLRE1C variant became linked to TCR beta V- and J-gene trimming. A later analysis reportedly found that, within productive TCRs, an Asian-associated ancestry cluster had fewer N-insertions than the mean observed across the roughly 670 donors.

The primer mix had 60 Vbeta and 13 Jbeta primers. Authors' data handling: A later analysis counted roughly 74 million unique TCR beta chains, around 11 million shared. Using immunoSEQ multiplex PCR, the repertoire was profiled, and TCRdb retains in-frame clones only, with some absent. V and J calls and clone size are those listed in that table; D and trimming were worked out from the DNA. Among more than 100,000 clones listed, almost 80% were seen once. This receptor was obtained from a man aged 50 or older in good health and CMV-seropositive. The chain uses TRBV30 and TRBJ2-1; tentative D call: TRBD1 (5 bases). Sequenced input: PBMCs. The CDR3, as DNA: TGTGCCTGGAGTGTGGGGCAATACAATGAGCAGTTCTTC. Its protein is CAWSVGQYNEQFF.